This T cell receptor (beta chain) came from a study of blood T cell repertoires in COVID-19. Study as a whole: The origin of the acute and convalescent COVID-19 samples was the United States, Italy and Spain.

The Seattle patients joined while their infection was active and were tracked longitudinally afterward. The CDR3 is 19 residues long. Per germline, CDR1 SGHNT and CDR2 YENEEA. The ends lost 5 bases at V and 6 bases at J; junction bases unmatched: 18. As processed by the authors: By means of reference gene primer amplification, nucleated cell counts were estimated. The method was immunoSEQ multiplex PCR; TCRdb's version includes in-frame clones alone and lacks a portion of them. Clonal size and the V and J genes are those of that table, whereas D and trimming came from the DNA. Here the sample spans approximately 170,000 clones, about four fifths being singletons.

The gene calls are TRBV11-3 and TRBJ2-2, with TRBD2 matching 10 bases. The TCR sequence derives from an older woman with COVID-19, enrolled during active disease. Material: peripheral blood. In DNA, the CDR3 is TGTGCCAGCAGCCCCAGAACTAGCGGGATCTCTCGGTCCGCCGGGGAGCTGTTTTTT. Its protein product is CASSPRTSGISRSAGELFF.